This TCR beta chain is drawn from a study of T cell changes during pregnancy in multiple sclerosis. Sequencing was performed with immunoSEQ multiplex PCR; in TCRdb, only in-frame clones are kept and a portion is missing. The table includes 70,000 to 90,000 clones, over 80% detected once. The J segment lost 3 bases and the V segment lost 5 bases, leaving 6 bases of the junction unmatched. CDR1 is LNHDA, CDR2 SQIVND, per germline (reference sequence). CDR3 length equals 16 residues. The receptor was derived from a female donor in good health, serving as a control in a pregnancy study. Some clones in this sample may be carry-over from other donors' samples. Here the sequenced sample was PBMCs, taken in the first trimester of pregnancy. This rearrangement joins TRBV19 to TRBJ2-7; 14 bases map to TRBD2. The chain's CDR3 is CASSAGTSGGSYEQYF. DNA for the CDR3: TGTGCCAGTAGTGCCGGGACTAGCGGGGGTAGCTACGAGCAGTACTTC.